A selection of T cell receptor beta chains follows, all from one sample in a study of T cells in Graves' hyperthyroidism and ophthalmopathy. One entry per CDR3 protein results from TCRdb running MiXCR on the multiplex PCR reads. The profile shows approximately 480,000 distinct CDR3 sequences, around 21% of them singletons. Specimen: blood. The receptors were gathered from a man aged 18 to 29 with Graves' hyperthyroidism. The CDR3 runs from the conserved cysteine through the conserved F or W. The order of the fields is V gene, clone size, D gene, J gene, CDR3 protein, CDR3 DNA. D genes are given only for firm matches. Clone size is given for some rows only: seen once, a few or many times, or a class if the clone is expanded.

>TRBV4-1|many|NA|TRBJ2-7
CASSTTGNSYEQYF
TGCGCCAGCAGTACAACAGGAAACTCCTACGAGCAGTACTTC
>TRBV11-2|NA|NA|TRBJ2-3
CASSLGIAEDTQYF
TGTGCCAGCAGCTTAGGGATAGCCGAGGATACGCAGTATTTT
>TRBV9|few|NA|TRBJ1-2
CASSVDLSGYGYTF
TGTGCCAGCAGCGTAGACCTCTCGGGCTATGGCTACACCTTC
>TRBV28|many|NA|TRBJ1-2
CASSLEGSGYGYTF
TGTGCCAGCAGTTTAGAAGGGTCGGGCTATGGCTACACCTTC
>TRBV20-1|NA|NA|TRBJ2-7
CSARETFVEQYF
TGCAGTGCTAGAGAAACGTTCGTCGAGCAGTACTTC
>TRBV6-1|few|NA|TRBJ2-2
CASSKSDSPEPGELFF
TGTGCCAGCAGCAAATCGGACAGCCCGGAACCCGGGGAGCTGTTTTTT
>TRBV5-6|NA|NA|TRBJ2-7
CASSHQTYEQYF
TGTGCCAGCAGCCACCAAACCTACGAGCAGTACTTC
>TRBV7-9|many|NA|TRBJ2-5
CASSSKGTEETQYF
TGTGCCAGCAGCTCTAAGGGGACGGAGGAGACCCAGTACTTC
>TRBV12-3/TRBV12-4|many|NA|TRBJ1-1
CASSFGGYTEAFF
TGTGCCAGCAGTTTCGGTGGGTACACTGAAGCTTTCTTT
>TRBV12-3/TRBV12-4|NA|NA|TRBJ2-4
CASTELAKNIQYF
TGTGCCAGCACGGAACTAGCCAAAAACATTCAGTACTTC
>TRBV6-1|NA|NA|TRBJ1-1
CASSRQPQADTEAFF
TGTGCCAGCAGTAGGCAGCCTCAGGCAGACACTGAAGCTTTCTTT
>TRBV18|many|NA|TRBJ1-1
CASSPGGAGVTEAFF
TGTGCCAGCTCACCAGGTGGAGCAGGGGTCACTGAAGCTTTCTTT
>TRBV20-1|NA|TRBD1|TRBJ1-1
CSARKRTGVLDTEAFF
TGCAGTGCTAGAAAACGAACAGGGGTGTTGGACACTGAAGCTTTCTTT
>TRBV15|many|NA|TRBJ2-7
CATSRAPDSSYEQYF
TGTGCCACCAGCAGAGCCCCGGACAGCTCCTACGAGCAGTACTTC
>TRBV12-5|many|TRBD1|TRBJ1-3
CASGLYPGTGTGNTIYF
TGTGCTAGTGGTTTGTACCCCGGGACAGGGACTGGAAACACCATATATTTT
>TRBV6-1|many|TRBD1|TRBJ1-2
CASSEAGQLGYGYTF
TGTGCCAGCAGTGAAGCGGGACAGCTAGGCTATGGCTACACCTTC
>TRBV5-5|NA|TRBD1|TRBJ1-5
CASSSGTDHQPQHF
TGTGCCAGCAGCTCAGGGACAGATCATCAGCCCCAGCATTTT
>TRBV27|NA|NA|TRBJ1-6
CASSLRGGSYNSPLHF
TGTGCCAGCAGTTTACGGGGGGGCAGCTATAATTCACCCCTCCACTTT
>TRBV7-9|many|NA|TRBJ1-2
CASTLGSKVTMGYTF
TGTGCCAGCACCTTAGGATCTAAAGTTACGATGGGCTACACCTTC
>TRBV12-3/TRBV12-4|many|NA|TRBJ2-2
CASSHGTNTGELFF
TGTGCCAGCAGCCACGGGACAAACACCGGGGAGCTGTTTTTT
>TRBV27|few|NA|TRBJ1-1
CASSKGFESFF
TGTGCCAGCAGTAAGGGGTTCGAATCTTTCTTT
>TRBV20-1|NA|TRBD2|TRBJ2-7
CSAEGLAGGEYEQYF
TGCAGTGCTGAGGGCCTAGCGGGAGGGGAGTACGAGCAGTACTTC
>TRBV28|NA|TRBD1|TRBJ2-2
CASSPRQGYTGELFF
TGTGCCAGCAGCCCTAGACAGGGTTACACCGGGGAGCTGTTTTTT
>TRBV6-1|NA|TRBD2|TRBJ2-7
CASLDPGAGHYEQYF
TGTGCCAGCCTGGATCCGGGAGCGGGGCACTACGAGCAGTACTTC
>TRBV4-2|NA|TRBD1|TRBJ2-7
CASSQEETGGSYEQYF
TGTGCCAGCAGCCAAGAGGAGACAGGGGGATCCTACGAGCAGTACTTC
>TRBV6-5|many|NA|TRBJ1-1
CASTGSLNTEAFF
TGTGCCAGCACCGGAAGCTTGAACACTGAAGCTTTCTTT
>TRBV19|few|NA|TRBJ1-1
CASRVARKNTEAFF
TGTGCCAGTAGGGTAGCACGGAAGAACACTGAAGCTTTCTTT
>TRBV5-5|NA|TRBD1|TRBJ1-5
CASSFPPDTGDQPQHF
TGTGCCAGCAGCTTCCCCCCGGACACAGGGGATCAGCCCCAGCATTTT
>TRBV5-1|NA|NA|TRBJ2-7
CASTMGVSYEQYF
TGCGCCAGCACCATGGGGGTATCCTACGAGCAGTACTTC
>TRBV28|NA|TRBD1|TRBJ1-1
CASSLIKSQGLAEAFF
TGTGCCAGCAGTCTCATAAAATCACAGGGGTTGGCTGAAGCTTTCTTT
>TRBV6-2/TRBV6-3|many|TRBD2|TRBJ2-2
CASSSGAWTSGGASTGELFF
TGTGCCAGCAGTTCTGGGGCTTGGACTAGCGGGGGGGCTAGCACCGGGGAGCTGTTTTTT
>TRBV7-2|once|NA|TRBJ1-1
CASSSQPQREAFF
TGTGCCAGCAGCTCCCAACCACAGAGAGAAGCTTTCTTT
>TRBV6-2/TRBV6-3|many|TRBD1|TRBJ2-7
CASSYWVGDRGEGSYEQYF
TGTGCCAGCAGTTACTGGGTCGGGGACAGGGGCGAGGGCTCCTACGAGCAGTACTTC
>TRBV12-3/TRBV12-4|few|TRBD1|TRBJ1-1
CASSPTSGTGGITEAFF
TGTGCCAGCAGTCCAACTTCGGGGACAGGGGGCATCACTGAAGCTTTCTTT
>TRBV6-1|NA|NA|TRBJ1-1
CAGGGAGTLMNTEAFF
TGTGCCGGCGGAGGGGCAGGGACCCTAATGAACACTGAAGCTTTCTTT
>TRBV28|NA|NA|TRBJ2-7
CASSLLASNYEQYF
TGTGCCAGCAGTTTATTAGCTAGCAACTACGAGCAGTACTTC
>TRBV5-1|few|NA|TRBJ1-1
CASSLSGTMNTEAFF
TGCGCCAGCAGCTTGTCCGGAACTATGAACACTGAAGCTTTCTTT
>TRBV7-2|many|NA|TRBJ1-2
CASSSWAGRDFYGYTF
TGTGCCAGCAGCAGCTGGGCAGGCAGGGACTTCTATGGCTACACCTTC
>TRBV12-3/TRBV12-4|many|NA|TRBJ2-7
CASSSVDSYEQYF
TGTGCCAGCAGTTCAGTTGACTCCTACGAGCAGTACTTC
>TRBV12-3/TRBV12-4|once|NA|TRBJ2-2
CASSSRTRNTGELFF
TGTGCCAGCAGTTCCCGGACTCGGAACACCGGGGAGCTGTTTTTT
>TRBV6-5|many|TRBD1|TRBJ2-7
CASSLDRGNEQYF
TGTGCCAGCAGTCTTGACAGGGGGAACGAGCAGTACTTC
>TRBV6-2/TRBV6-3|many|NA|TRBJ2-7
CASTRVGVQPYEQYF
TGTGCCAGCACCAGAGTGGGGGTACAGCCCTACGAGCAGTACTTC
>TRBV6-5|many|NA|TRBJ2-3
CASSPETELATDTQYF
TGTGCCAGCAGCCCCGAGACAGAACTGGCCACAGATACGCAGTATTTT
>TRBV6-5|many|NA|TRBJ1-5
CASSALGVGNQPQHF
TGTGCCAGCAGCGCCCTAGGAGTGGGCAATCAGCCCCAGCATTTT
>TRBV10-3|many|NA|TRBJ2-2
CAISMTGPNTGELFF
TGTGCCATCAGTATGACAGGCCCGAACACCGGGGAGCTGTTTTTT
>TRBV20-1|many|NA|TRBJ1-5
CSARDGRTVDQPQHF
TGCAGTGCTAGAGATGGTAGGACAGTGGATCAGCCCCAGCATTTT
>TRBV6-9|once|TRBD1|TRBJ1-1
CAISSKTGGTEACF
TGTGCCATCAGTAGCAAGACAGGGGGCACTGAAGCTTGCTTT
>TRBV28|few|NA|TRBJ1-2
CASSLTGRSIF
TGTGCCAGCAGTTTAACCGGGAGGTCGATCTTC